This is a list of T cell receptor beta chains from one sample in a study of CD8+CD57+ T cells in acquired aplastic anemia. TCRdb re-derived calls from the reads in MiXCR, one entry per CDR3 protein. Of some 130,000 distinct CDR3 sequences listed, less than 45% are singletons. The sample comprised sorted CD4+, CD8+, or CD8+CD57+ T cells (not recorded which) from PBMCs. These receptors originate from a human donor in good health, serving as a control. Both conserved end residues are part of each CDR3. Each record gives: V gene, J gene, D gene, clone size, CDR3 protein, CDR3 DNA. A D gene is named only where the DNA matches it firmly. The size field is filled for only some rows; it gives once, few, many or a size class.

v_call: TRBV3-1
j_call: TRBJ1-5
d_call: -
clone_size: many
cdr3_aa: CASSQDILGPQHF
cdr3_nt: TGTGCCAGCAGCCAGGACATCCTGGGGCCCCAGCATTTT

v_call: TRBV19
j_call: TRBJ1-1
d_call: TRBD1
clone_size: -
cdr3_aa: CASSPSGQAGSTEAFF
cdr3_nt: TGTGCCAGTAGTCCTTCGGGACAGGCGGGCAGCACTGAAGCTTTCTTT

v_call: TRBV10-2
j_call: TRBJ1-1
d_call: TRBD1
clone_size: -
cdr3_aa: CASRDYRDRDEAFF
cdr3_nt: TGCGCCAGCAGGGACTACCGGGACAGGGACGAAGCTTTCTTT

v_call: TRBV7-2
j_call: TRBJ2-1
d_call: -
clone_size: -
cdr3_aa: CASSLFPSDEQFF
cdr3_nt: TGTGCCAGCAGCTTATTCCCCTCGGATGAGCAGTTCTTC

v_call: TRBV18
j_call: TRBJ2-7
d_call: TRBD1
clone_size: -
cdr3_aa: CASSPPIIGQGANEQYF
cdr3_nt: TGTGCCAGCTCACCACCGATTATCGGGCAGGGGGCAAACGAGCAGTACTTC

v_call: TRBV7-2
j_call: TRBJ1-6
d_call: -
clone_size: few
cdr3_aa: CPSSLGGGNSPLHF
cdr3_nt: TGTCCCAGCAGCCTAGGGGGGGGTAATTCACCCCTCCACTTT

v_call: TRBV19
j_call: TRBJ2-5
d_call: TRBD1
clone_size: -
cdr3_aa: CAGSYHQTGQETQYF
cdr3_nt: TGCGCCGGTAGTTATCACCAGACAGGGCAAGAGACCCAGTACTTC

v_call: TRBV10-3
j_call: TRBJ1-5
d_call: -
clone_size: -
cdr3_aa: CAIGAGDQPQHF
cdr3_nt: TGTGCCATCGGGGCAGGGGATCAGCCCCAGCATTTT

v_call: TRBV13
j_call: TRBJ1-1
d_call: -
clone_size: -
cdr3_aa: CASSLEGENTEAFF
cdr3_nt: TGTGCCAGCAGCTTAGAGGGGGAAAACACTGAAGCTTTCTTT

v_call: TRBV24-1
j_call: TRBJ2-3
d_call: -
clone_size: -
cdr3_aa: CATSDPLSDNTDTQYF
cdr3_nt: TGTGCCACCAGTGACCCCCTGTCAGATAACACAGATACGCAGTATTTT

v_call: TRBV20-1
j_call: TRBJ2-5
d_call: TRBD1
clone_size: -
cdr3_aa: CSAGWTGQETQYF
cdr3_nt: TGCAGTGCTGGGTGGACAGGGCAAGAGACCCAGTACTTC

v_call: TRBV7-2
j_call: TRBJ1-5
d_call: -
clone_size: once
cdr3_aa: CASSSDSSNQPQHF
cdr3_nt: TGTGCCAGCAGCTCGGACAGTAGCAATCAGCCCCAGCATTTT

v_call: TRBV20-1
j_call: TRBJ2-1
d_call: -
clone_size: many
cdr3_aa: CSARLDTAQFF
cdr3_nt: TGCAGTGCGAGACTAGATACCGCACAGTTCTTC

v_call: TRBV24-1
j_call: TRBJ1-2
d_call: TRBD1
clone_size: -
cdr3_aa: CATSESGTGGLYGYTF
cdr3_nt: TGTGCCACCAGTGAGTCCGGGACAGGCGGTCTCTATGGCTACACCTTC

v_call: TRBV11-3
j_call: TRBJ2-7
d_call: -
clone_size: many
cdr3_aa: CASSSPWGRYEQYF
cdr3_nt: TGTGCCAGCAGCTCTCCCTGGGGTCGCTACGAGCAGTACTTC

v_call: TRBV9
j_call: TRBJ2-2
d_call: -
clone_size: many
cdr3_aa: CASSVRTGNTGELFF
cdr3_nt: TGTGCCAGCAGCGTCCGGACGGGAAACACCGGGGAGCTGTTTTTT

v_call: TRBV10-1
j_call: TRBJ1-6
d_call: -
clone_size: -
cdr3_aa: CASSGGGANSPLHF
cdr3_nt: TGCGCCAGCAGCGGTGGGGGAGCTAATTCACCCCTCCACTTT

v_call: TRBV5-5
j_call: TRBJ2-7
d_call: TRBD1
clone_size: many
cdr3_aa: CASSLSTGTSYEQYF
cdr3_nt: TGTGCCAGCAGCTTGTCGACAGGGACCTCCTACGAGCAGTACTTC

v_call: TRBV2
j_call: TRBJ1-1
d_call: -
clone_size: -
cdr3_aa: CASMKGMNTEAFF
cdr3_nt: TGTGCCAGCATGAAAGGGATGAACACTGAAGCTTTCTTT

v_call: TRBV11-1
j_call: TRBJ2-1
d_call: TRBD1
clone_size: few
cdr3_aa: CASPKDGTGYNEQFF
cdr3_nt: TGTGCCAGCCCCAAAGACGGGACAGGGTACAATGAGCAGTTCTTC

v_call: TRBV5-1
j_call: TRBJ1-2
d_call: -
clone_size: many
cdr3_aa: CASSLSAGSPGYTF
cdr3_nt: TGCGCCAGCAGCTTGAGCGCAGGGAGCCCTGGCTACACCTTC

v_call: TRBV20-1
j_call: TRBJ2-3
d_call: TRBD2
clone_size: many
cdr3_aa: CSASGTTLDTQYF
cdr3_nt: TGCAGTGCTAGTGGGACTACCCTAGATACGCAGTATTTT

v_call: TRBV11-2
j_call: TRBJ2-7
d_call: -
clone_size: many
cdr3_aa: CASSPLRAEQYF
cdr3_nt: TGTGCCAGCAGCCCCCTCCGGGCCGAGCAGTACTTC

v_call: TRBV11-3
j_call: TRBJ1-2
d_call: TRBD1
clone_size: many
cdr3_aa: CASSEQGDGYTF
cdr3_nt: TGTGCCAGCAGCGAGCAGGGGGATGGCTACACCTTC

v_call: TRBV27
j_call: TRBJ1-2
d_call: -
clone_size: many
cdr3_aa: CASSFSGRGTSRGYTF
cdr3_nt: TGTGCCAGCAGTTTCTCGGGACGGGGGACGAGTCGGGGCTACACCTTC

v_call: TRBV18
j_call: TRBJ2-3
d_call: -
clone_size: -
cdr3_aa: CASSPPAQVVSYF
cdr3_nt: TGTGCCAGCTCACCACCGGCACAAGTGGTTTCGTATTTT

v_call: TRBV10-3
j_call: TRBJ2-5
d_call: -
clone_size: -
cdr3_aa: CAISERETQYF
cdr3_nt: TGTGCCATCAGTGAGCGGGAGACCCAGTACTTC

v_call: TRBV28
j_call: TRBJ1-1
d_call: -
clone_size: -
cdr3_aa: CASYTPRSGEAFF
cdr3_nt: TGTGCCAGCTACACCCCCAGGTCCGGAGAAGCTTTCTTT

v_call: TRBV5-4
j_call: TRBJ2-3
d_call: TRBD2
clone_size: many
cdr3_aa: CASSLASGGYTDTQYF
cdr3_nt: TGTGCCAGCAGCTTGGCTAGCGGGGGGTACACAGATACGCAGTATTTT

v_call: TRBV5-5
j_call: TRBJ1-2
d_call: TRBD1
clone_size: many
cdr3_aa: CASRREGASYGYTF
cdr3_nt: TGTGCCAGCAGGCGGGAGGGGGCCTCCTATGGCTACACCTTC

v_call: TRBV19
j_call: TRBJ2-3
d_call: -
clone_size: -
cdr3_aa: CASSLRDTATDTQYF
cdr3_nt: TGTGCCAGTAGTCTCCGGGACACCGCCACAGATACGCAGTATTTT

v_call: TRBV10-3
j_call: TRBJ2-7
d_call: TRBD2
clone_size: -
cdr3_aa: CAISGDHSGGTSYEQYF
cdr3_nt: TGTGCCATCAGTGGGGATCATAGCGGGGGGACGTCCTACGAGCAGTACTTC

v_call: TRBV18
j_call: TRBJ1-4
d_call: -
clone_size: -
cdr3_aa: CASSTRAGYEKLFF
cdr3_nt: TGTGCCAGCTCCACACGGGCAGGGTACGAAAAACTGTTTTTT

v_call: TRBV5-1
j_call: TRBJ1-2
d_call: -
clone_size: -
cdr3_aa: CASSETLTGRDGYTF
cdr3_nt: TGCGCCAGCAGCGAAACTCTGACAGGAAGGGATGGCTACACCTTC

v_call: TRBV27
j_call: TRBJ1-1
d_call: -
clone_size: -
cdr3_aa: CASSRRGMSTEAFF
cdr3_nt: TGTGCCAGCAGCCGGCGGGGGATGAGCACTGAAGCTTTCTTT

v_call: TRBV10-3
j_call: TRBJ2-5
d_call: TRBD1
clone_size: -
cdr3_aa: CAIRGQQETQYF
cdr3_nt: TGTGCCATCAGGGGACAGCAAGAGACCCAGTACTTC

v_call: TRBV4-1
j_call: TRBJ1-3
d_call: TRBD1
clone_size: many
cdr3_aa: CASSQETGGSSGNTIYF
cdr3_nt: TGCGCCAGCAGCCAAGAGACAGGGGGAAGCTCTGGAAACACCATATATTTT

v_call: TRBV20-1
j_call: TRBJ1-5
d_call: -
clone_size: many
cdr3_aa: CSAESGGWGNQPQHF
cdr3_nt: TGCAGTGCCGAGTCGGGGGGTTGGGGTAATCAGCCCCAGCATTTT

v_call: TRBV7-9
j_call: TRBJ2-1
d_call: TRBD2
clone_size: many
cdr3_aa: CASSSRTSGGPYNEQFF
cdr3_nt: TGTGCCAGCAGCTCTAGGACTAGCGGGGGGCCTTACAATGAGCAGTTCTTC

v_call: TRBV6-5
j_call: TRBJ1-1
d_call: -
clone_size: few
cdr3_aa: CASSYQAVSFEAFF
cdr3_nt: TGTGCCAGCAGTTATCAGGCAGTTTCTTTTGAAGCTTTCTTT

v_call: TRBV12-3/TRBV12-4
j_call: TRBJ1-3
d_call: -
clone_size: -
cdr3_aa: CASSPPGHLGNTIYF
cdr3_nt: TGTGCCAGCAGTCCCCCTGGACACCTTGGAAACACCATATATTTT

v_call: TRBV19
j_call: TRBJ1-6
d_call: -
clone_size: -
cdr3_aa: CASSPRGGNNSPLHF
cdr3_nt: TGTGCCAGTAGTCCCCGCGGAGGGAATAATTCACCCCTCCACTTT

v_call: TRBV9
j_call: TRBJ2-7
d_call: -
clone_size: -
cdr3_aa: CASSVGSNRAEQYF
cdr3_nt: TGTGCCAGCAGCGTAGGCTCTAACAGGGCCGAGCAGTACTTC

v_call: TRBV10-3
j_call: TRBJ1-1
d_call: TRBD1
clone_size: few
cdr3_aa: CVISGTAMNTVAFF
cdr3_nt: TGTGTCATCAGTGGGACAGCAATGAACACTGTAGCTTTCTTT

v_call: TRBV11-2
j_call: TRBJ2-3
d_call: -
clone_size: many
cdr3_aa: CASSLTLWLDTQYF
cdr3_nt: TGTGCCAGCAGCTTGACCCTGTGGCTAGATACGCAGTATTTT

v_call: TRBV29-1
j_call: TRBJ2-3
d_call: -
clone_size: -
cdr3_aa: CSVIKGADTQYF
cdr3_nt: TGCAGCGTGATCAAGGGGGCAGATACGCAGTATTTT

v_call: TRBV29-1
j_call: TRBJ1-1
d_call: TRBD1
clone_size: few
cdr3_aa: CSGKGRAGGTEAFF
cdr3_nt: TGCAGCGGGAAGGGTAGGGCAGGGGGTACTGAAGCTTTCTTT

v_call: TRBV15
j_call: TRBJ2-7
d_call: TRBD1
clone_size: once
cdr3_aa: CATSTGKTGSYEQYF
cdr3_nt: TGTGCCACCAGCACTGGAAAGACAGGGTCCTACGAGCAGTACTTC

v_call: TRBV6-5
j_call: TRBJ1-3
d_call: -
clone_size: many
cdr3_aa: CASSWTSGNTIYF
cdr3_nt: TGTGCCAGCAGTTGGACATCTGGAAACACCATATATTTT

v_call: TRBV5-1
j_call: TRBJ1-2
d_call: -
clone_size: many
cdr3_aa: CASSLPGRKIYGYTF
cdr3_nt: TGCGCCAGCAGCTTACCGGGACGCAAGATCTATGGCTACACCTTC

v_call: TRBV9
j_call: TRBJ1-3
d_call: TRBD1
clone_size: few
cdr3_aa: CASSARTGAISGNTIYF
cdr3_nt: TGTGCCAGCAGCGCCCGGACAGGGGCCATCTCTGGAAACACCATATATTTT

v_call: TRBV29-1
j_call: TRBJ2-1
d_call: TRBD2
clone_size: -
cdr3_aa: CSVSGTSGGDEQFF
cdr3_nt: TGCAGCGTTTCGGGGACTAGCGGGGGCGATGAGCAGTTCTTC

v_call: TRBV10-3
j_call: TRBJ2-1
d_call: TRBD2
clone_size: many
cdr3_aa: CAISVAGVSSYNEQFF
cdr3_nt: TGTGCCATCAGTGTGGCGGGGGTCAGCTCCTACAATGAGCAGTTCTTC

v_call: TRBV29-1
j_call: TRBJ2-3
d_call: TRBD1
clone_size: -
cdr3_aa: CSAEPGTGGPIGTQYF
cdr3_nt: TGCAGCGCCGAGCCCGGGACAGGGGGGCCGATTGGGACGCAGTATTTT

v_call: TRBV29-1
j_call: TRBJ2-7
d_call: TRBD1
clone_size: once
cdr3_aa: CSLTSPARQGEYEQYF
cdr3_nt: TGCAGCTTAACGTCTCCGGCGAGACAGGGGGAATACGAGCAGTACTTC